Listed here are 28 T cell receptor beta chains from one sample, sequenced in a study of T cells expressing NK-cell markers. For each CDR3 protein, TCRdb gives one entry from its re-call of the 5' RACE reads, without DNA. The sample is made up of roughly 420,000 distinct CDR3 sequences, and the top ten hold approximately 6.8% of it. The material sequenced was blood T cells: a sorted CD56 or NKG2C T cell subset, CD4+ or CD8+ T cells, or bulk PBMC T cells (not recorded which). The receptors come from a woman aged 18-70 years in good health.

The chain recombines TRBV25-1 with TRBJ2-5; absent DNA, TCRdb's TRBD1 call cannot be checked. This CDR3 contains 13 residues. Germline CDR1 reads MGHDK; CDR2 reads SYGVNS. The chain's CDR3 is CASSGQGEETQYF.

This chain joins TRBV2 and TRBJ1-1; the TRBD1 assignment by TCRdb is unverifiable without DNA. Germline V lookup: CDR1 SNHLY, CDR2 FYNNEI. This CDR3 has 16 amino acids. This CDR3 reads CASRRTRQGMNTEAFF.

This sequence joins TRBV23-1 and TRBJ2-3; no DNA is available, so the TRBD1 call from TCRdb remains unchecked. TRBV23-1 counts as an open reading frame of uncertain function. The CDR3 is 16 residues long. CDR3: CASSQSPGSGTDTQYF.

V usage is TRBV28 and J usage is TRBJ2-7; absent DNA, TCRdb's TRBD1 call cannot be checked. Germline lookup yields CDR1 MDHEN and CDR2 SYDVKM. This CDR3 contains 13 residues. CDR3 residues: CASSATWDSEQYF.

V usage is TRBV11-2 and J usage is TRBJ2-3; TCRdb's D call of TRBD1 is untestable without DNA. This CDR3 has 15 residues. Germline-derived CDR1 and CDR2 are SGHAT and FQNNGV. CDR3 loop: CASSLVSGGQDTQYF.

V is TRBV7-9 and J is TRBJ2-3; the D call from TCRdb, TRBD1, cannot be confirmed without DNA. Germline lookup yields CDR1 SEHNR and CDR2 FQNEAQ (reference sequence). CDR3 length: 13 amino acids. CDR3: CASSPGSTDTQYF.

The rearrangement links TRBV9 to TRBJ1-1; TCRdb's assignment of TRBD1 cannot be checked, as there is no DNA. The germline CDR1 and CDR2 sequences are SGDLS and YYNGEE. The CDR3 runs to 14 residues. The CDR3: CASSGGTGDTEAFF.

The chain carries TRBV11-1 and TRBJ2-1; the D call of TRBD1 rests on TCRdb alone, since no DNA is present to check it. The CDR3 runs 17 residues. Germline CDR1 and CDR2: SGHAT and FQDESV (reference sequence). The CDR3 reads CASSLVFRGPPGGEQFF.

The rearrangement uses TRBV12-3 or TRBV12-4 and TRBJ1-2; there is no DNA to check the TCRdb D call of TRBD1. The CDR3 length is 15 residues. The CDR3 spells CASIPGQAFGNGYTF.

This sequence joins TRBV7-2 and TRBJ1-1. CDR3 size: 14 residues. The germline V gene encodes CDR1 SGHTA and CDR2 FQGNSA. The CDR3 reads CASSFGSRGTEAFF.

The chain has TRBV12-3 or TRBV12-4 and TRBJ1-2; checking the TCRdb D call of TRBD1 is not possible without DNA. CDR3 length equals 14 residues. CDR3 in amino acids: CASSLALGAGGYTF.

This chain connects TRBV15 to TRBJ1-4; no DNA is available, so the TRBD1 call from TCRdb remains unchecked. Germline lookup yields CDR1 LNHNV and CDR2 YYDKDF (reference sequence). This CDR3 is 14 amino acids long. The CDR3 sequence is CATSTRGSNEKLFF.

This sequence joins TRBV6-4 and TRBJ2-5. The CDR3 runs to 16 residues. Germline V gene lookup returns CDR1 MRHNA and CDR2 SNTAGT. This CDR3 is CASSDWYCGKEETQYF.

This sequence joins TRBV27 and TRBJ2-3. Germline V gene sequence: CDR1 MNHEY, CDR2 SMNVEV (reference sequence). The CDR3 covers 13 residues. The CDR3 region is CASSLSEVDTQYF.

The chain's CDR3 is CASLGGGADNEQFF. The chain recombines TRBV12-3 or TRBV12-4 with TRBJ2-1; TCRdb's D call of TRBD2 is untestable without DNA. The CDR3 has 14 residues.

This rearrangement joins TRBV27 to TRBJ2-5; TCRdb outputs TRBD1, but without DNA this stays unchecked. The CDR3 has 15 residues. From germline, CDR1 is MNHEY and CDR2 SMNVEV (reference sequence). The CDR3 region is CASSLAGAIGETQYF.

The chain couples TRBV4-3 to TRBJ2-3; without DNA, the TCRdb call of TRBD2 cannot be checked. The germline gives CDR1 LGHNA, CDR2 YSLEER. CDR3 length: 20 residues. The CDR3 loop is CASSQVLAGGRVVGADTQYF.

The chain recombines TRBV7-2 with TRBJ1-1; TCRdb designates TRBD1, a call that cannot be tested without DNA. Germline values: CDR1 SGHTA, CDR2 FQGNSA. The CDR3 spans 14 residues. The CDR3 sequence is CASSPGHLNTEAFF. The whole variable domain, remainder taken from reference TRBV7-2 and TRBJ1-1, is GAGVSQSPSNKVTEKGKDVELRCDPISGHTALYWYRQSLGQGLEFLIYFQGNSAPDKSGLPSDRFSAERTGGSVSTLTIQRTQQEDSAVYLCASSPGHLNTEAFFGQGTRLTVV.

V and J are TRBV29-1 and TRBJ2-5; absent DNA, TCRdb's TRBD2 call cannot be checked. This CDR3 region has 16 residues. Germline V gene lookup returns CDR1 SQVTM and CDR2 ANQGSEA. CDR3 sequence reads: CSVGWIARGNQETQYF.

The chain uses TRBV7-9 and TRBJ1-5; with no DNA, the TCRdb D assignment of TRBD1 cannot be verified. Germline CDR1 SEHNR, CDR2 FQNEAQ (reference sequence). There are 13 residues in the CDR3. The CDR3 reads CASSPRANQPQHF.

The chain carries TRBV5-1 and TRBJ2-3; there is no DNA to check the TCRdb D call of TRBD1. This CDR3 comprises 14 residues. Germline lookup yields CDR1 SGHRS and CDR2 YFSETQ. The CDR3 spells CATGTGHGTDTQYF.

The chain has TRBV6-1 and TRBJ2-6; the D gene TCRdb calls, TRBD2, cannot be checked with no DNA. CDR1 is MNHNS, CDR2 SASEGT, per germline. The CDR3 is made up of 16 amino acids. CDR3 sequence: CASSGGGVSGANVLTF.

The rearrangement links TRBV20-1 to TRBJ1-1; TCRdb proposes TRBD1, but this gene call is untestable without DNA. Germline CDR1 reads DFQATT; CDR2 reads SNEGSKA (reference sequence). The CDR3 has 13 amino acids. Here the CDR3 reads CSARGQGDTEAFF.

V usage is TRBV30 and J usage is TRBJ1-1; there is no DNA to check the TCRdb D call of TRBD1. Germline CDR1 GTSNPN, CDR2 SVGIG (reference sequence). This CDR3 region has 12 residues. The CDR3 here is CAWNRGNTEAFF.

The gene calls are TRBV9 and TRBJ2-7. The CDR3 is 14 residues long. Germline lookup yields CDR1 SGDLS and CDR2 YYNGEE. The CDR3 is CASSVADPSYEQYF.

The chain couples TRBV6-5 to TRBJ2-1. CDR1 is MNHEY, CDR2 SVGAGI, per germline. CDR3 size: 15 residues. This CDR3 is CASSSRRSSYNEQFF.

The V gene is TRBV12-3 or TRBV12-4, the J gene TRBJ1-2. The CDR3 is 14 residues long. CDR3 residues: CASSLGGGLYGYTF.

CDR3 loop: CASSLTGGLYNSPLHF. This sequence joins TRBV28 and TRBJ1-6; the D gene TCRdb calls, TRBD1, cannot be checked with no DNA. The CDR3 runs 16 residues. Germline assignment: CDR1 MDHEN and CDR2 SYDVKM.